The source of this T cell receptor beta chain is a study of CD8 T cells in ankylosing spondylitis. Broader study findings: A CD8+ phenotype characterized the disease-linked clones, which were relatively rare in peripheral blood. A TCR beta motif of 7 to 9 highly homologous variants seemed to mark ankylosing spondylitis blood.

Losses at the gene ends were 0 bases for V and 1 base for J; bases not matched to a gene: 11. Germline CDR1 and CDR2: DFQATT and SNEGSKA (reference sequence). This CDR3 is 17 amino acids long. Each TCR beta library was made by quantitative 5'-RACE that incorporated molecular barcodes. Each CDR3 protein is one row after TCRdb ran MiXCR on the 5' RACE reads. The sample lists 25,000 to 35,000 distinct CDR3 sequences; approximately 28% were seen once. A word on this clonotype: No antigen is known for it.

This clonotype originated in a male donor with ankylosing spondylitis. Sequencing used synovial fluid, either unsorted or a sorted T cell fraction (not recorded which). This rearrangement joins TRBV20-1 to TRBJ2-7, with 8 nucleotides matching TRBD1. CDR3 in amino acids: CSARDTRGQELSYEQYF. Here the CDR3 DNA reads TGCAGTGCTAGAGATACGAGGGGACAGGAGTTATCCTACGAGCAGTACTTC.